One sample yielded the 9 T cell receptor delta chains listed below, sequenced in a study of human gamma delta and Vdelta1 T cells. TCRdb reanalysed the PCR reads with CATT. Altogether about 13,000 delta-chain clones are present, about half being singletons, with the ten largest covering 1.5%. These receptors' targets are unknown. The sample taken for sequencing was Vdelta1 gamma-delta T cells from blood grown in culture (DOT cells). These receptors all come from a human donor in good health.

This clone showed up just a few times. The chain uses TRDV1 and TRDJ1; 12 bases are shared with TRDD3. Trimming removed 3 bases from V and 1 base from J; junction bases left unmatched: 36. This CDR3 is 27 amino acids long. CDR1 is TSWWSYY and CDR2 is QGS in the germline V gene. The CDR3 spells CALGEDRPSHWVRLLGDTEHCTDKLIF. The CDR3 DNA sequence: TGTGCTCTTGGGGAGGACCGGCCTTCCCATTGGGTTAGACTACTGGGGGATACCGAGCACTGCACCGATAAACTCATCTTT.

This clone was counted a few times. This chain connects TRDV1 to TRDJ1, with 8 bases aligning to TRDD2. CDR1 is TSWWSYY, CDR2 QGS, per germline. Losses at the gene ends were 8 bases for V and 0 bases for J; bases not matched to a gene: 26. This CDR3 contains 21 residues. The CDR3 here is CALLPSYARPAPGGYTDKLIF. In DNA form, the CDR3 reads TGTGCTCTTCTACCTTCCTATGCTCGTCCGGCGCCGGGGGGGTACACCGATAAACTCATCTTT.

This chain links TRDV1 with TRDJ1; maybe TRDD3 (6 bases). Germline CDR1 reads TSWWSYY; CDR2 reads QGS. Trimming took 3 bases from V and 0 from J, leaving 20 bases between them. The CDR3 runs 18 residues. CDR3 nucleotides: TGTGCTCTTGGGGACCCTGCTACAGCCGGGGGACACACCGATAAACTCATCTTT. It codes for CALGDPATAGGHTDKLIF.

This rearrangement joins TRDV1 to TRDJ1, with a tentative D call TRDD3 (7 bases). CDR3 length: 19 residues. With 0 bases removed from V and 0 bases from J, the gap between germline ends came to 20 bases. Germline values: CDR1 TSWWSYY, CDR2 QGS. The CDR3 DNA reads TGTGCTCTTGGGGAACTTCCTCCTACGACGGGGATAAACACCGATAAACTCATCTTT. The encoded protein is CALGELPPTTGINTDKLIF.

This clone was detected only a few times. This rearrangement joins TRDV1 to TRDJ1; TRDD3 agrees at 9 bases. V lost 4 bases, J lost 4 bases, and 19 bases stayed unmatched. CDR3 length: 19 amino acids. Germline assignment: CDR1 TSWWSYY and CDR2 QGS. CDR3 nucleotides: TGTGCTCTTGGGGGATTCCTCGGTCTTGCTGTGGGGGATAACGATAAACTCATCTTT. Protein sequence: CALGGFLGLAVGDNDKLIF.

The chain carries TRDV1 and TRDJ1; TRDD3 aligns across 10 bases. Losses at the gene ends were 0 bases for V and 0 bases for J; bases not matched to a gene: 19. Germline-derived CDR1 and CDR2 are TSWWSYY and QGS. The CDR3 is 22 residues long. The CDR3 DNA reads as TGTGCTCTTGGGGAACTCTCCCCGACATTCCTTTGTACTGGGGGATACACCGATAAACTCATCTTT. Amino acids: CALGELSPTFLCTGGYTDKLIF.

This chain joins TRDV1 and TRDJ1, with D possibly TRDD3 on 8 matching bases. The CDR3 extends over 22 amino acids. CDR1 is TSWWSYY and CDR2 is QGS in the germline V gene. With 2 bases removed from V and 0 bases from J, the gap between germline ends came to 31 bases. CDR3 protein: CALGESLFPTTGGILYTDKLIF. CDR3 DNA: TGTGCTCTTGGGGAATCGCTATTTCCTACAACTGGGGGGATATTGTACACCGATAAACTCATCTTT.

This clone was recorded a few times. The chain couples TRDV1 to TRDJ1; a possible D gene is TRDD2 (7 bases). This CDR3 region has 25 residues. CDR1 and CDR2 (germline): TSWWSYY, QGS. The V and J ends lost 2 bases and 1 base respectively, with 41 bases between them. The CDR3 DNA follows: TGTGCTCTTGGGGAAGCCTTCCTTCTGGGGAGAGATACTGGGAGATACCCCCCCCGCACCGATAAACTCATCTTT. Residues: CALGEAFLLGRDTGRYPPRTDKLIF.

There are a few counts of this clone. V is TRDV1 and J is TRDJ1; D unclear. The CDR3 spans 17 residues. The V end was cut by 2 bases, the J end by 1 base, with 17 bases between. CDR1 and CDR2 from the germline V gene are TSWWSYY and QGS. CDR3: CALGEGPLTPLTDKLIF. The CDR3 nucleotides are TGTGCTCTTGGGGAAGGGCCCCTTACACCCCTCACCGATAAACTCATCTTT.